The rows below give T cell receptor beta chains drawn from one sample of a study of response to subunit inactivated influenza vaccine. TCRdb analysed the RT-PCR reads with MiXCR anew, one entry per CDR3 protein. This table holds roughly 760,000 distinct CDR3 sequences, 21% found once. The material sequenced was PBMCs from blood, taken roughly 5 days after vaccination. Receptors were obtained from a man aged 45-65 years who received an inactivated influenza vaccine. Each CDR3 is given without its conserved first and last residue. The order of the fields is J gene, V gene, CDR3 protein.

j_gene: TRBJ2-7
v_gene: TRBV29-1
CDR3aa: SVGLAGGLSEQY

j_gene: TRBJ2-7
v_gene: TRBV7-6
CDR3aa: ASSLEPPTGGQGEQY

j_gene: TRBJ1-1
v_gene: TRBV29-1
CDR3aa: SVRKAGVNTEAF

j_gene: TRBJ2-5
v_gene: TRBV20-1
CDR3aa: SAGGGQGLRETQY

j_gene: TRBJ2-7
v_gene: TRBV5-1
CDR3aa: ASSLERRLNPSVSYEQY

j_gene: TRBJ2-7
v_gene: TRBV12-3/TRBV12-4
CDR3aa: ASSESRTGEQY

j_gene: TRBJ1-1
v_gene: TRBV7-9
CDR3aa: ASSSGGPLEAF

j_gene: TRBJ1-1
v_gene: TRBV4-3
CDR3aa: ASSQVPGSSIDF

j_gene: TRBJ2-6
v_gene: TRBV11-2
CDR3aa: ASSSLAGVSSGANVLT

j_gene: TRBJ2-5
v_gene: TRBV29-1
CDR3aa: SVNHRDRGETQY

j_gene: TRBJ2-3
v_gene: TRBV20-1
CDR3aa: SARAGGSTDTQY

j_gene: TRBJ2-3
v_gene: TRBV5-6
CDR3aa: ASSRGDRPYTDTQY

j_gene: TRBJ2-1
v_gene: TRBV20-1
CDR3aa: SASLPGTSGYNEQF

j_gene: TRBJ1-1
v_gene: TRBV7-9
CDR3aa: ANTLGGQGGTTEAF

j_gene: TRBJ2-2
v_gene: TRBV5-1
CDR3aa: ASSYRGFSTGELF

j_gene: TRBJ2-2
v_gene: TRBV4-3
CDR3aa: ASSQGPENTGELF

j_gene: TRBJ2-3
v_gene: TRBV4-2
CDR3aa: ASSQGLAGSILTDTQY

j_gene: TRBJ1-2
v_gene: TRBV5-6
CDR3aa: ASSLSGPGYT

j_gene: TRBJ1-1
v_gene: TRBV3-1
CDR3aa: ASSHLPTGNTEAF

j_gene: TRBJ2-1
v_gene: TRBV6-1
CDR3aa: ASSSKVAGVDEQF

j_gene: TRBJ2-2
v_gene: TRBV20-1
CDR3aa: SAIFGNTGELF

j_gene: TRBJ2-2
v_gene: TRBV18
CDR3aa: ASSPGGTGELF

j_gene: TRBJ2-3
v_gene: TRBV10-2
CDR3aa: ASSESKVGTQY

j_gene: TRBJ2-7
v_gene: TRBV6-2/TRBV6-3
CDR3aa: ASSTGQDNLRGY

j_gene: TRBJ2-1
v_gene: TRBV6-1
CDR3aa: ASIQPGQGNNEQF

j_gene: TRBJ1-2
v_gene: TRBV27
CDR3aa: ASSLLGPGTGGDGYT